This passage covers 13 T cell receptor beta chains from one sample sequenced in a study of CD8+ T cells in alopecia areata. The authors extracted RNA and reverse transcribed it into cDNA as the sequencing template. Clones were read by immunoSEQ multiplex PCR, and TCRdb kept only the in-frame ones, dropping some. The sample yields about 200,000 clones, approximately 60% seen once. Treatment specified: oral pan-JAK inhibitor, 5-10 mg twice daily. The specimen was CD4+ T cells sorted from blood, collected at week 4, from a patient treated with tofacitinib. The receptors here all came from a human donor with alopecia areata.

CDR3 protein: CASSLGLAGGSYSYEQYF. The CDR3 DNA reads as TGCGCCAGCAGCTTGGGGCTAGCGGGGGGCTCCTACTCCTACGAGCAGTACTTC. The rearrangement links TRBV5-1 to TRBJ2-7; 11 bases line up with TRBD2. Trimming removed 0 bases from V and 0 bases from J; junction bases left unmatched: 8. Germline assignment: CDR1 SGHRS and CDR2 YFSETQ. This CDR3 is 18 amino acids long.

V usage is TRBV23-1 and J usage is TRBJ1-2; 8 nucleotides match TRBD1. TRBV23-1 qualifies as an ORF whose function is uncertain. The CDR3 is 17 residues long. J was trimmed by 5 bases and V by 1 base; bases with no gene match: 12. The CDR3 protein is CASSQCSQGAGGYGYTF. The CDR3 DNA reads TGCGCCAGCAGTCAATGCTCCCAGGGGGCAGGGGGTTATGGCTACACCTTC.

In DNA, the CDR3 is TGTGCCAGCACAGGGATATCTGAGACCCAGTACTTC. Amino acids: CASTGISETQYF. The chain uses TRBV2 and TRBJ2-5; D possibly corresponds to TRBD1 (5 bases). CDR3 size: 12 residues. The V gene lost 7 bases and the J gene lost 5 bases, with 11 bases spanning the gap. CDR1 is SNHLY, CDR2 FYNNEI, per germline. The full variable domain, its missing parts supplied by reference TRBV2 and TRBJ2-5, is EPEVTQTPSHQVTQMGQEVILRCVPISNHLYFYWYRQILGQKVEFLVSFYNNEISEKSEIFDDQFSVERPDGSNFTLKIRSTKLEDSAMYFCASTGISETQYFGPGTRLLVL.

This clone was recorded a few times. V is TRBV5-6 and J is TRBJ2-7, with D maybe TRBD2 (5 bases). CDR1 and CDR2 (germline): SGHDT, YYEEEE. Trimming pared 3 bases from V and 5 bases from J, leaving 18 bases between. This CDR3 is built from 15 residues. In DNA, the CDR3 is TGTGCCAGCAGCTCCCTACCACGGGGTCCGGACGAGCAGTACTTC. This gives the protein CASSSLPRGPDEQYF. Complete variable domain (other parts from reference TRBV5-6 and TRBJ2-7): DAGVTQSPTHLIKTRGQQVTLRCSPKSGHDTVSWYQQALGQGPQFIFQYYEEEERQRGNFPDRFSGHQFPNYSSELNVNALLLGDSALYLCASSSLPRGPDEQYFGPGTRLTVT.

The J gene is TRBJ2-5, the V gene TRBV6-5, with 8 bases matching TRBD2. In germline, CDR1 is MNHEY, CDR2 SVGAGI. V gave up 10 bases and J gave up 3 bases; unmatched junction bases: 10. The CDR3 consists of 14 residues. The CDR3 loop is CATVKRGREETQYF. DNA of the CDR3: TGTGCCACCGTGAAGCGGGGGCGGGAAGAGACCCAGTACTTC.

The chain employs TRBV15 and TRBJ1-5; perhaps TRBD1 as D (6 bases). The ends were cut back, 6 bases at V and 0 bases at J, with 18 bases in the middle. Germline V CDR1 and CDR2: LNHNV, YYDKDF (reference sequence). The length of the CDR3 is 17 residues. The CDR3 reads CATSSWGRGNSNQPQHF. CDR3 sequence (DNA): TGTGCCACCAGTAGCTGGGGGCGAGGGAATAGCAATCAGCCCCAGCATTTT. The complete variable domain, with remaining parts taken from reference TRBV15 and TRBJ1-5, reads DAMVIQNPRYQVTQFGKPVTLSCSQTLNHNVMYWYQQKSSQAPKLLFHYYDKDFNNEADTPDNFQSRRPNTSFCFLDIRSPGLGDTAMYLCATSSWGRGNSNQPQHFGDGTRLSIL.

This clone was seen only a few times. A read error may produce the germline difference seen at one junction end. This sequence joins TRBV18 and TRBJ1-4, with D maybe TRBD1 (6 bases). The CDR3 is 17 amino acids. Germline CDR1 KGHSH, CDR2 LQKENI. The CDR3 protein is CASSAASGQTINEKLFF. The CDR3 DNA reads as TGTGCTAGCTCGGCTGCATCCGGACAGACGATTAATGAAAAACTGTTTTTT.

The DNA of the CDR3 is TGTGCCAGCGGGGGCAGGGGCATCTACGAGCAGTACTTC. This encodes CASGGRGIYEQYF. The chain joins TRBV2 to TRBJ2-7; tentative D call: TRBD1 (6 bases). V gave up 8 bases and J gave up 3 bases, with 14 bases separating them. The CDR3 totals 13 residues. The V gene's germline CDR1 is SNHLY and CDR2 FYNNEI.

This clone appeared a few times. V usage is TRBV7-9 and J usage is TRBJ2-1; D is uncertain. Germline values: CDR1 SEHNR, CDR2 FQNEAQ (reference sequence). V was clipped by 5 bases and J by 9 bases, with 5 bases between them. This CDR3 has 10 amino acids. The CDR3 bases are TGTGCCAGCAGCCCCAGTGAGCAGTTCTTC. It specifies CASSPSEQFF. Based on the CDR3 plus reference TRBV7-9 and TRBJ2-1, the full variable domain is DTGVSQNPRHKITKRGQNVTFRCDPISEHNRLYWYRQTLGQGPEFLTYFQNEAQLEKSRLLSDRFSAERPKGSFSTLEIQRTEQGDSAMYLCASSPSEQFFGPGTRLTVL.

This sequence joins TRBV2 and TRBJ2-5; 10 bases are shared with TRBD2. The CDR3 spans 15 residues. V was clipped by 3 bases and J by 3 bases; unmatched bases: 4. Germline lookup yields CDR1 SNHLY and CDR2 FYNNEI. CDR3 sequence reads: CASSDRTSGEETQYF. Here the CDR3 DNA reads TGTGCCAGCAGTGACAGGACTAGCGGCGAAGAGACCCAGTACTTC.

The rearrangement links TRBV30 to TRBJ2-7; the D is unclear. Germline V gene data show CDR1 as GTSNPN and CDR2 as SVGIG (reference sequence). This CDR3 region has 15 residues. V lost 2 bases and J 5 bases, leaving 19 bases between the germline ends. CDR3 sequence: CAWSPGHNPLDEQYF. The DNA for the CDR3 is TGTGCCTGGAGTCCCGGCCACAATCCCTTGGACGAGCAGTACTTC. Looking up the rest from reference TRBV30 and TRBJ2-7 gives the full variable domain: SQTIHQWPATLVQPVGSPLSLECTVEGTSNPNLYWYRQAAGRGLQLLFYSVGIGQISSEVPQNLSASRPQDRQFILSSKKLLLSDSGFYLCAWSPGHNPLDEQYFGPGTRLTVT.

There are a few counts of this clone. This chain joins TRBV29-1 and TRBJ2-5; TRBD1 aligns across 7 bases. Germline V gives CDR1 SQVTM, CDR2 ANQGSEA. The CDR3 runs to 13 residues. V lost 7 bases, J lost 4 bases, and 9 bases stayed unmatched. The CDR3 here is CSGLRGRGETQYF. The CDR3 bases are TGCAGCGGATTGAGGGGGCGTGGAGAGACCCAGTACTTC.

This clone has more than one count but fewer than ten. The chain combines TRBV4-1 with TRBJ1-1; 8 bases match TRBD1. Per germline, CDR1 MGHRA and CDR2 YSYEKL. V dropped 0 bases and J dropped 5; count of bases not matched to a gene: 8. This CDR3 is 16 amino acids long. This CDR3 reads CASSQEASGGWTEAFF. CDR3 coding DNA: TGCGCCAGCAGCCAAGAAGCGTCAGGGGGCTGGACTGAAGCTTTCTTT.